This T cell receptor beta chain derives from a study of post-analysis software for immune sequencing data. Whole-study context: In terms of disease course, relapsing-remitting, secondary progressive and progressive-relapsing multiple sclerosis were included.

Study-level results: TRBV5-6, TRBV5-1 and TRBV20-1 belonged to a set of roughly 5 TRBV segments that were more frequent in patients than controls. Controls had significantly higher normalized Chao1 diversity than multiple sclerosis patients.

This clonotype appeared many times. Its target is unknown. V gave up 2 bases and J gave up 0 bases, with 7 bases separating them. CDR3 size: 14 residues. Tagging with unique molecular identifiers was a feature of the TCR beta cDNA libraries. Each CDR3 protein gets one entry after TCRdb re-called the PCR reads with MiXCR. The repertoire holds under 200,000 distinct CDR3 sequences, with approximately 28% as singletons. The sequence was collected from a girl under 18 with multiple sclerosis. The sample comprised blood. The J gene is TRBJ1-2, the V gene TRBV12-3 or TRBV12-4; TRBD1 is a possible D gene (5 bases). CDR3 in DNA: TGTGCCAGCAGTTTAAGGGGAACTAACTATGGCTACACCTTC. Its translation: CASSLRGTNYGYTF.